This T cell receptor beta chain was found in a study of cytomegalovirus exposure and HLA in healthy donors. Study at large: About 80 million unique TCR sequences came from HLA-typed donors in an early release. Study-wide findings and caveats: There were several of the most significant clusters that appeared linked to common viral pathogens in a later analysis.

The PCR had 60 Vbeta and 13 Jbeta primers. Method: immunoSEQ multiplex PCR; TCRdb's copy keeps in-frame clones and lacks some. The sample has some 70,000 clones; around 82% are singletons. Concerning this clone itself: Its target is unknown.

After removal of 6 bases from V and 3 bases from J, the junction contained 3 bases not matched to a gene. Germline CDR1 is MNHNS and CDR2 is SASEGT. This CDR3 region has 13 residues. The receptor comes from a man aged 18 to 29 in good health and CMV-seronegative. V is TRBV6-1 and J is TRBJ2-7, with 9 bases aligning to TRBD1. Sequenced: PBMCs. Here the CDR3 DNA reads TGTGCCAGCAGAGAGACAGGGGGCTACGAGCAGTACTTC. Translated: CASRETGGYEQYF.